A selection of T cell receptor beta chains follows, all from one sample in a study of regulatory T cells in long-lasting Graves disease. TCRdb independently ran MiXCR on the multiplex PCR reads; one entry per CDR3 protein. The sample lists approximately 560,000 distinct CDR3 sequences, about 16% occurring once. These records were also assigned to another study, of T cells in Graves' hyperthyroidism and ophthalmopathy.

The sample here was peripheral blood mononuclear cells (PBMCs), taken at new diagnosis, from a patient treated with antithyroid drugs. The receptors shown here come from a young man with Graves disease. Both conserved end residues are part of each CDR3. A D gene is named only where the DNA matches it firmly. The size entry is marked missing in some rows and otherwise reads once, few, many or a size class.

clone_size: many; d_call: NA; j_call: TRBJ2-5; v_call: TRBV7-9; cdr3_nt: TGTGCCAGCAGCTTAAACCCGGGCGGCCCTGGGACCCAGTACTTC; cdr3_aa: CASSLNPGGPGTQYF
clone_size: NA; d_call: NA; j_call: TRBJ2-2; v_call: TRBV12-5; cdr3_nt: TGTGCTAGTCGCGGGCAGGGAGACACCGGGGAGCTGTTTTTT; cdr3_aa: CASRGQGDTGELFF
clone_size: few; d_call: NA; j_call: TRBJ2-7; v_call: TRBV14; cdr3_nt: TGTGCCAGCAGCCAAGGAGCCAGCCACTACGAGCAGTACTTC; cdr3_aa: CASSQGASHYEQYF
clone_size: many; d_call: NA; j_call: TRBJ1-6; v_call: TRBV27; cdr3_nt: TGTGCCAGCAGTTTCGGGACAAACCTTAATTCACCCCTCCACTTT; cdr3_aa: CASSFGTNLNSPLHF
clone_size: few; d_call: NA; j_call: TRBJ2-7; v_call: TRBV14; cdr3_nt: TGTGCCAGCAGCCAACGAAATAAGGTTTTTGGGTACGAGCAGTACTTC; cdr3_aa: CASSQRNKVFGYEQYF
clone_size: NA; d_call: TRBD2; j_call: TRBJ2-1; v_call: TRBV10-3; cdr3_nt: TGTGCCATCAGTGATAGGCTAGCGGGGAATGAGCAGTTCTTC; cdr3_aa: CAISDRLAGNEQFF
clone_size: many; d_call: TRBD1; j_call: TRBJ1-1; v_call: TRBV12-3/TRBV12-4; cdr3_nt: TGTGCCAGCAGTCGCCGACAGGGAAAGGACACTGAAGCTTTCTTT; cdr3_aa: CASSRRQGKDTEAFF
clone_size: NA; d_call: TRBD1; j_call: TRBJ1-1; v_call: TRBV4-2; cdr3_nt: TGTGCCAGCAGCCAAAAGGCCGGGACAGGGGTGAACACTGAAGCTTTCTTT; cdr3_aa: CASSQKAGTGVNTEAFF
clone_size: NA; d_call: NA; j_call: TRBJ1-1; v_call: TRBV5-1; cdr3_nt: TGCGCCAGCAGCTTCGGGGGAGTATTGAACACTGAAGCTTTCTTT; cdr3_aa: CASSFGGVLNTEAFF
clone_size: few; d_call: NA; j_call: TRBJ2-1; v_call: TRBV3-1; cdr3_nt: TGTGCCAGCAGCCGGGACGGCGACAATGAGCAGTTCTTC; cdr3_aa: CASSRDGDNEQFF
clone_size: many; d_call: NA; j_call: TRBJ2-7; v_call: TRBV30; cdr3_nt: TGTGCACGAAGCCAGGGGTATTTGGACGAGCAGTACTTC; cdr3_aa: CARSQGYLDEQYF
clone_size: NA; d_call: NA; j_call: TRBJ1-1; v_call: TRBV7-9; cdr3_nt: TGTGCCAGCAGCACGGCGCCGGGGGCCGGGAACACTGAAGCTTTCTTT; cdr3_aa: CASSTAPGAGNTEAFF
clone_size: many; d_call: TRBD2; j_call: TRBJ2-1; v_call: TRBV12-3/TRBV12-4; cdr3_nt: TGTGCCAGCACCAAGACTAGCGGGAGCCACAATGAGCAGTTCTTC; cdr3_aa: CASTKTSGSHNEQFF
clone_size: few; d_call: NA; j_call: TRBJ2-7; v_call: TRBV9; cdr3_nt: TGTGCCAGCAGCGTCTTTGGGGACACAGCCTACGAGCAGTACTTC; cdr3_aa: CASSVFGDTAYEQYF
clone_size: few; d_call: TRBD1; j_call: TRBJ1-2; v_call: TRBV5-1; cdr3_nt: TGCGCCAGCAGCTTGGGGGACAGCCACTATGGCTACACCTTC; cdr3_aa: CASSLGDSHYGYTF
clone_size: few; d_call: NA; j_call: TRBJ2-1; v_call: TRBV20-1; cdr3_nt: TGCAGTGCTAGAGTGTCTTCGTACGGCGAGCAGTTCTTC; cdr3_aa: CSARVSSYGEQFF
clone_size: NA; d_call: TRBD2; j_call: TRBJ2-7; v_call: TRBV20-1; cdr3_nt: TGCAGTACAGACAGGCCCCTAGGGACTAGCGGGGCCAGCTCCTACGAGCAGTACTTC; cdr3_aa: CSTDRPLGTSGASSYEQYF
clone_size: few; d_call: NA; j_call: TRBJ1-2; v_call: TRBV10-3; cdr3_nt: TGTGCCATCAGTGAGTCCAGCAGAGGGGGGTACTTATCCTATGGCTACACCTTC; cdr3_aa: CAISESSRGGYLSYGYTF
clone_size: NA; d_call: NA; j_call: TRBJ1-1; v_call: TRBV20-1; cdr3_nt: TGCAGTGCCCCACCTGTACCGCGACGTCAAGGGAAAGCTTCCTTT; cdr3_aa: CSAPPVPRRQGKASF
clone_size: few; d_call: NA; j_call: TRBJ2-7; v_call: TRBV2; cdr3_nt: TGTGCCAGTACGGTGAGGGCAGGGGCCTCCTACGAGCAGTACTTC; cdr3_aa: CASTVRAGASYEQYF
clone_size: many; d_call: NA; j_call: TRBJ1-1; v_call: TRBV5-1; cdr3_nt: TGCGCCAGCAGCTACTCATCGAACACTGAAGCTTTCTTT; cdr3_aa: CASSYSSNTEAFF
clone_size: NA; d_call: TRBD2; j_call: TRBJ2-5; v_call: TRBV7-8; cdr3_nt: TGTGCCAGCAGCTTCGGGTCTAGCGGGGATGAAGAGACCCAGTACTTC; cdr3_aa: CASSFGSSGDEETQYF
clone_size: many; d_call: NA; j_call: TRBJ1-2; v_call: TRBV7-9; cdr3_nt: TGTGCCAGCAGCTTAGGGTCGCCAGCCTATGGCTACACCTTC; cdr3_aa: CASSLGSPAYGYTF
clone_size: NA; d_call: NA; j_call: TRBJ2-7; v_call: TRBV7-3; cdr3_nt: TGTGCCAGCAGCTTAGGTCGCGGAAACTCATTC; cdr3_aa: CASSLGRGNSF
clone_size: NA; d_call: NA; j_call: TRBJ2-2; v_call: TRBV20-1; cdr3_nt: TGCAGTGCCCCAGGGGCCCTCGGGGGGGAGCTGTTTTTT; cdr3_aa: CSAPGALGGELFF
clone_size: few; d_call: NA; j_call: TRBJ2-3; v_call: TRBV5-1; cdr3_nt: TGCGCCAGCAGCCCCGGATCTCAGGATACGCAGTATTTT; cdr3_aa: CASSPGSQDTQYF
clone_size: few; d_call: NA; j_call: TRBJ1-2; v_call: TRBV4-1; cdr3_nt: TGCGCCAGCAGCCAAGAAGTTGGGCAGGGTTATGGCTACACCTTC; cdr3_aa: CASSQEVGQGYGYTF
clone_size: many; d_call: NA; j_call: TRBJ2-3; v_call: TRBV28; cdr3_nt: TGTGCCAGCAGTACGACAGTACTCACAGATACGCAGTATTTT; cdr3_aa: CASSTTVLTDTQYF
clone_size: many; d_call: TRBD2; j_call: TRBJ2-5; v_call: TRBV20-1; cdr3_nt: TGCAGTGCCCTCTACAGCGGGAGGGGAGAGACCCAGTACTTC; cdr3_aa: CSALYSGRGETQYF
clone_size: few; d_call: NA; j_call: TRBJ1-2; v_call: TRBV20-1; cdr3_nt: TGCAGTGCCGAACCAGCAGGACAGTGGGATTTGACCTTC; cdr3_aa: CSAEPAGQWDLTF
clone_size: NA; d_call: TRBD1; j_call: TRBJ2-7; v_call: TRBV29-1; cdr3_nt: TGCAGCGTTGGGCTGGGACAGGGTAGGAACGAGCAGTACTTC; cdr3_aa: CSVGLGQGRNEQYF
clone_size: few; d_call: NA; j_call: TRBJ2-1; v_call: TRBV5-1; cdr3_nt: TGCGCCAGCAGCTTGGCGGATCGGGCAAATGAGCAGTTCTTC; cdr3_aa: CASSLADRANEQFF
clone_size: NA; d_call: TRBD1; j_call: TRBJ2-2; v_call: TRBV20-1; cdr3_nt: TGCAGTGCTACCCGGACAGGGACCACCGGGGAGCTGTTTTTT; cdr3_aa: CSATRTGTTGELFF
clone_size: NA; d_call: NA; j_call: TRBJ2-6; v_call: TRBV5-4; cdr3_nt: TGTGCCAGCAGCCAAGTCATGTTCTCTGGGGCCAACGTCCTGACTTTC; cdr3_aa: CASSQVMFSGANVLTF
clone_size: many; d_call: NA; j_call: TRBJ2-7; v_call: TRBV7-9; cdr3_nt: TGTGCCAGCAGCTCCGCGGGACTGTTGTTCGAGCAGTACTTC; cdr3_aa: CASSSAGLLFEQYF
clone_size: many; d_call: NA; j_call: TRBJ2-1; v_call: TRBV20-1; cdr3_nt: TGCAGTGCTAGAGAAGGTGGGAATGAGCAGTTCTTC; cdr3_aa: CSAREGGNEQFF
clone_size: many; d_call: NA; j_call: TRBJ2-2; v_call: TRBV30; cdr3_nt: TGTGCCTGGAGTGAACAGGGTGGGGAGCTGTTTTTT; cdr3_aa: CAWSEQGGELFF
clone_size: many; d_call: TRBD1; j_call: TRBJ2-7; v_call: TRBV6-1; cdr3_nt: TGTGCCAGCAGACCACGGGACAGGGGGCGCTTAGAGCAGTACTTC; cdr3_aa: CASRPRDRGRLEQYF
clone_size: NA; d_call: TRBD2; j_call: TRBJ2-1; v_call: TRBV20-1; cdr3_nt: TGCAGTGCTAGAGATCTAGCGGGAGGGGCGAACAATGAGCAGTTCTTC; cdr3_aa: CSARDLAGGANNEQFF
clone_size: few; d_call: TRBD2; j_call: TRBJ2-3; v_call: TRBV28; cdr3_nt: TGTGCCAGCAACTTGGCTAGCGGGAGGGCCGCAGATACGCAGTATTTT; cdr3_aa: CASNLASGRAADTQYF
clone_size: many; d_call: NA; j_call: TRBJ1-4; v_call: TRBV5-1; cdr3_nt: TGCGCCAGCAGCTTTAGAGGGGCGAATGAAAAACTGTTTTTT; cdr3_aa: CASSFRGANEKLFF
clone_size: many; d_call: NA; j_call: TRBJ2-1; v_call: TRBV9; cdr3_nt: TGTGCCAGCAGCGTCCTTATGGGACAGCAGTTCTTC; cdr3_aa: CASSVLMGQQFF
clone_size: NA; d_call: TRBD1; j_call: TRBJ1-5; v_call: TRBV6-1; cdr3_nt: TGTGCCAGCAAGCCCCCCGGTAGGGGACAGGGGTTAAGGCCCCAGCATTTT; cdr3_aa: CASKPPGRGQGLRPQHF
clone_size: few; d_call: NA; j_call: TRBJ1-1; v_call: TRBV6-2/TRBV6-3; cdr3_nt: TGTGCCAGCAGTACCCCCCTTGGTACTGAAGCTTTCTTT; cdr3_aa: CASSTPLGTEAFF
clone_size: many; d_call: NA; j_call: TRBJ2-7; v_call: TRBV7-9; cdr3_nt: TGTGCCAGCAGCTTAGCGGGCGGGACGAGCTCCTACGAGCAGTACTTC; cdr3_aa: CASSLAGGTSSYEQYF
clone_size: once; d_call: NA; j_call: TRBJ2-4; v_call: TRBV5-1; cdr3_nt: TGCGCCAGCAGCTTGACCCGGGACCGAGATCAGTACTTC; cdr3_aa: CASSLTRDRDQYF
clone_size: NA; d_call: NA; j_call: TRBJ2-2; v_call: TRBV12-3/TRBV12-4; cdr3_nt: TGTGCCAGCAGTTTAGACTCAGGGGATGGCGGGGAGCTGTTTTTT; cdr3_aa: CASSLDSGDGGELFF
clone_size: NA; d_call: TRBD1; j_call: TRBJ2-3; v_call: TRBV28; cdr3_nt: TGTGCCAGCAGTGAGACAGGGCGGAGCACAGATACGCAGTATTTT; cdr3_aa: CASSETGRSTDTQYF
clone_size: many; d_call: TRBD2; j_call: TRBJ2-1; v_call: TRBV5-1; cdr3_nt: TGCGCCAGCAGCTTGGTAGCGGGAGCTCACAATGAGCAGTTCTTC; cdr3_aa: CASSLVAGAHNEQFF
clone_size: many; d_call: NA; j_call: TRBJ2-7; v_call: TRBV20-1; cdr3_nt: TGCAGTGCTAGAGGGGGTTGGTACGAGCAGTACTTC; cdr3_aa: CSARGGWYEQYF
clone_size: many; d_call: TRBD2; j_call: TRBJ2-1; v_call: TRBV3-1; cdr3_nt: TGTGCCAGCAGCCAAGATGTGACTAGCGGCTCCTACAATGAGCAGTTCTTC; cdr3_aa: CASSQDVTSGSYNEQFF
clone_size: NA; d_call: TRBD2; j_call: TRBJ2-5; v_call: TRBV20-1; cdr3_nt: TGCAGTGCTAGAGTTGCCGGAGCGGGAGAGAGGGAGACCCAGTACTTC; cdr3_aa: CSARVAGAGERETQYF
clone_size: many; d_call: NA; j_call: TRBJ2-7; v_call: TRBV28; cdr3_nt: TGTGCCAGCGGGGGCAGAGGAACCACCTACGAGCAGTACTTC; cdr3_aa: CASGGRGTTYEQYF